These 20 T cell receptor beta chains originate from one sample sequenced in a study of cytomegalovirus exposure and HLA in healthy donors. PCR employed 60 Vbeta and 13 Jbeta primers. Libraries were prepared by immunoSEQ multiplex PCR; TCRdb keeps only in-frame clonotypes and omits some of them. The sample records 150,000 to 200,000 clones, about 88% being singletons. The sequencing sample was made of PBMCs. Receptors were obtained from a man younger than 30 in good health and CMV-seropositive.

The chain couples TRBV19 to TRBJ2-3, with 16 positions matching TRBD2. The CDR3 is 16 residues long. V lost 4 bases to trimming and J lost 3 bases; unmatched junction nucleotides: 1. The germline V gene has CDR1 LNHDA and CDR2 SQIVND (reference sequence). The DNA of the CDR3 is TGTGCCAGTAGTACGGGACTAGCGGGGGGGACAGATACGCAGTATTTT. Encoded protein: CASSTGLAGGTDTQYF.

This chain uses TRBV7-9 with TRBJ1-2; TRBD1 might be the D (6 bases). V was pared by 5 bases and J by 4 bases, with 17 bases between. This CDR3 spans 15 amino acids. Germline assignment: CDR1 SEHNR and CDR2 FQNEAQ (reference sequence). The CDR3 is CASSVRDNAFYGYTF. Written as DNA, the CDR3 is TGTGCCAGCAGCGTCCGGGACAACGCATTCTATGGCTACACCTTC.

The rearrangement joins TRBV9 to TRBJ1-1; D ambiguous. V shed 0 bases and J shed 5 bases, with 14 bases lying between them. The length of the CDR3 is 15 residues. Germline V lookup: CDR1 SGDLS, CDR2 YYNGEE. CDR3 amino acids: CASSVEPGRGTEAFF. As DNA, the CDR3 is TGTGCCAGCAGCGTAGAGCCGGGGAGAGGGACTGAAGCTTTCTTT.

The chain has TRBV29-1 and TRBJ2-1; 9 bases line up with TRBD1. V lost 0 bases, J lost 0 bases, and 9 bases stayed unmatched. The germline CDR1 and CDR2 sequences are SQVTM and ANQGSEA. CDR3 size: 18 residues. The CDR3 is CSVEDRSGQGSSYNEQFF. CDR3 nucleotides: TGCAGCGTTGAAGATCGGTCTGGACAGGGGAGCTCCTACAATGAGCAGTTCTTC.

CDR3 coding DNA: TGTGCCAGCAGCAGAGGGACTAGCGGGGGGAGGCCTTACGAGCAGTACTTC. Translation gives CASSRGTSGGRPYEQYF. The chain uses TRBV5-8 and TRBJ2-7, with 15 bases fitting TRBD2. Germline values: CDR1 SGHTS, CDR2 YDEGEE. The V segment lost 4 bases and the J segment 4 bases; nucleotides outside the gene matches: 9. There are 17 residues in the CDR3.

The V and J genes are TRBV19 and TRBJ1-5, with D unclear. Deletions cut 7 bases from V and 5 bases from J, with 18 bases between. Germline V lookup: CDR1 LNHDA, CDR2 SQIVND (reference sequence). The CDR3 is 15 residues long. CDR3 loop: CASTDTGSGYQPQHF. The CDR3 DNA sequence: TGTGCCAGTACCGACACGGGGTCCGGGTATCAGCCCCAGCATTTT.

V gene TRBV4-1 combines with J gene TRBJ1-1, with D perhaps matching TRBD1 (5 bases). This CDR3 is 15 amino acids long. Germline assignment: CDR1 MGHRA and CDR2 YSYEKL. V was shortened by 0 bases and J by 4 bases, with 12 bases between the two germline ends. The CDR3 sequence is CASSQDDGGITEAFF. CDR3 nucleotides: TGCGCCAGCAGCCAAGATGACGGGGGGATCACTGAAGCTTTCTTT.

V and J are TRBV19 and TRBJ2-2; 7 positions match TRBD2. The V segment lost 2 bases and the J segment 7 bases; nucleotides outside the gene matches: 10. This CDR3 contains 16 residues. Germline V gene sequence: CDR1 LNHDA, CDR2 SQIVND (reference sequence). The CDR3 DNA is TGTGCCAGTAGTATATGGCCGGGGGGTTTGGGCGGGGAGCTGTTTTTT. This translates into CASSIWPGGLGGELFF.

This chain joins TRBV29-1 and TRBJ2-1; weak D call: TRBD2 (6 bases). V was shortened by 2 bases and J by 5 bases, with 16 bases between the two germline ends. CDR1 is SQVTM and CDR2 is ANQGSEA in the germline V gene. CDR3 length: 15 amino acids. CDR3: CSVESWRDPHNEQFF. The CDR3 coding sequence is TGCAGCGTTGAAAGTTGGCGGGACCCTCACAATGAGCAGTTCTTC.

The CDR3 protein is CASSVGAGEETQYF. The CDR3 region has the DNA TGTGCCAGCAGCGTAGGTGCGGGGGAAGAGACCCAGTACTTC. The rearrangement links TRBV9 to TRBJ2-5, with TRBD2 matching 7 bases. J gave up 3 bases and V 0 bases, and 2 bases lay outside the gene matches. Germline CDR1 reads SGDLS; CDR2 reads YYNGEE. CDR3 length: 14 residues.

The CDR3, as DNA: TGTGCCAGCAGCTTGCAGGGGGTGGTCGGGGAGCTGTTTTTT. Protein: CASSLQGVVGELFF. The V call is TRBV7-9, the J call TRBJ2-2, with TRBD1 identical over 7 bases. The CDR3 contains 14 residues. After removal of 3 bases from V and 7 bases from J, the junction contained 5 bases not matched to a gene. In germline, CDR1 is SEHNR, CDR2 FQNEAQ (reference sequence). The full variable domain, rest sourced from reference TRBV7-9 and TRBJ2-2, is DTGVSQNPRHKITKRGQNVTFRCDPISEHNRLYWYRQTLGQGPEFLTYFQNEAQLEKSRLLSDRFSAERPKGSFSTLEIQRTEQGDSAMYLCASSLQGVVGELFFGEGSRLTVL.

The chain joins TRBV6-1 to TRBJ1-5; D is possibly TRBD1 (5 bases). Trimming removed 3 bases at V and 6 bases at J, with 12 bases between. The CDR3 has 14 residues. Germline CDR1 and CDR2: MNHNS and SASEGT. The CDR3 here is CASSEGGGVQPQHF. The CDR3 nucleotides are TGTGCCAGCAGTGAGGGGGGAGGGGTTCAGCCCCAGCATTTT.

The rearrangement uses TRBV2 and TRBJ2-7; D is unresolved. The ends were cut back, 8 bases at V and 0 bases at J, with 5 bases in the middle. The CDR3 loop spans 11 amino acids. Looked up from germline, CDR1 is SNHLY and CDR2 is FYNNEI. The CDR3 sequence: CASGPSYEQYF. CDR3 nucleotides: TGTGCCAGCGGCCCCTCCTACGAGCAGTACTTC.

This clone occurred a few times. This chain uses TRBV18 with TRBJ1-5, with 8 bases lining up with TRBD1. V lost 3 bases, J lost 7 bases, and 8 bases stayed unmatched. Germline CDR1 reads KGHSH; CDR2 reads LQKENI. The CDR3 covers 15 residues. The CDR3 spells CASSPGTGPPQPQHF. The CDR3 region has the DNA TGTGCCAGCTCACCGGGGACAGGCCCTCCCCAGCCCCAGCATTTT.

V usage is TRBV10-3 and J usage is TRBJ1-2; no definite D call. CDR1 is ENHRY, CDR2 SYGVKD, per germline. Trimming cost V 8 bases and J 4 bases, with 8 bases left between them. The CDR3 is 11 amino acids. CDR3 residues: CAIALSYGYTF. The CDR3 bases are TGTGCCATCGCACTTAGCTATGGCTACACCTTC.

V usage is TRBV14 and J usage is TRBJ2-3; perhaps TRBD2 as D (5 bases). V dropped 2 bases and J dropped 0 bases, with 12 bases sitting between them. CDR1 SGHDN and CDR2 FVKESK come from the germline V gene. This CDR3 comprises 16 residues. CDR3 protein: CASSQLGAISTDTQYF. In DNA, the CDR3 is TGTGCCAGCAGCCAATTGGGAGCGATTAGCACAGATACGCAGTATTTT.

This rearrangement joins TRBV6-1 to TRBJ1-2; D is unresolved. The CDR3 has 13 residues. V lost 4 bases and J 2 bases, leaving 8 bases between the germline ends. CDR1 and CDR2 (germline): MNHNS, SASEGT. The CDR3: CASSGYGNYGYTF. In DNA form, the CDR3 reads TGTGCCAGCAGTGGATACGGGAACTATGGCTACACCTTC.

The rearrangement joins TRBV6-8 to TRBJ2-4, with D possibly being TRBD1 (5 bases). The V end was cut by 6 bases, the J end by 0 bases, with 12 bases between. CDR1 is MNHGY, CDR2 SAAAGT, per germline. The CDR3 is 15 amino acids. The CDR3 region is CASRMMDTAKNIQYF. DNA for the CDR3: TGTGCCAGCAGAATGATGGACACAGCCAAAAACATTCAGTACTTC.

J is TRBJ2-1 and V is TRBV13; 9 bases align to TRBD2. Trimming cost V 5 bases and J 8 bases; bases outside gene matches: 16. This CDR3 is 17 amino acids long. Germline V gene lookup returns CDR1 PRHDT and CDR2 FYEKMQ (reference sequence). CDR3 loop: CASSPPTERGASDEQFF. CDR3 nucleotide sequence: TGTGCCAGCAGCCCTCCCACAGAGCGGGGGGCCTCCGATGAGCAGTTCTTC. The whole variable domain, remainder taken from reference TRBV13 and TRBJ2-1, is AAGVIQSPRHLIKEKRETATLKCYPIPRHDTVYWYQQGPGQDPQFLISFYEKMQSDKGSIPDRFSAQQFSDYHSELNMSSLELGDSALYFCASSPPTERGASDEQFFGPGTRLTVL.

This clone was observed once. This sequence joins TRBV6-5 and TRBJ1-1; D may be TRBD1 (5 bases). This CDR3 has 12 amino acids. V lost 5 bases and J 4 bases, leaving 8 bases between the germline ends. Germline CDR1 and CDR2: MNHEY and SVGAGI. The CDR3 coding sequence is TGTGCCAGCAGTCCCGACAGCACTGAAGCTTTCTTT. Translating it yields CASSPDSTEAFF.